This T cell receptor (beta chain) was recovered during a study of cytomegalovirus exposure and HLA in healthy donors. For the study at large: An early data release held 80 million or so unique TCRs from HLA-typed donors.

As concerns this clone: The antigen is undetermined.

Germline values: CDR1 LNHDA, CDR2 SQIVND (reference sequence). V gave up 2 bases and J gave up 8 bases; unmatched junction bases: 5. This CDR3 has 15 amino acids. Whole-study results and caveats: There was a cluster of highly shared sequence variants that was likely a sequencing artifact.

Researchers ran the PCR with 60 Vbeta and 13 Jbeta primers. Methods used by the authors: Later reanalysis found 60 million to 90 million unique TCR beta chains, around 10 million of them shared. Produced via immunoSEQ multiplex PCR; TCRdb's table is partial and in-frame only. V and J calls and clone size are those listed in that table; D and trimming were worked out from the DNA. The repertoire has under 150,000 clones, roughly 79% of them found once; the top ten carry about 1%. The source is a male donor in good health and CMV-seronegative. Specimen: PBMCs. The chain employs TRBV19 and TRBJ1-6; 8 bases are shared with TRBD1. This chain's CDR3 is CASSIQQGEYSPLHF. As DNA, the CDR3 is TGTGCCAGTAGTATACAACAGGGGGAATATTCACCCCTCCACTTT.